This T cell receptor beta chain was captured in a study of T cells after yellow fever vaccination. Study details: Low-cell-number fractions underwent preparation using SMART-Seq v4 Ultra Low Input. General study findings and limits: Among primary-vaccination clones, most reappeared after the booster, at almost 98% for CD4 and 88% for CD8. Clonotype sharing between CD4 and CD8 compartments was small.

This clonotype came up many times. Its antigen is not identified. Template switching with 5'RACE generated the TCR cDNA and added a universal primer site and UMIs. MiXCR, run by TCRdb on the 5' RACE reads, gives a single entry per CDR3 protein. The table includes around 300,000 distinct CDR3 sequences, 4% to 5.5% detected once. This CDR3 has 12 residues. Germline CDR1 is MDHEN and CDR2 is SYDVKM. Trimming took off 6 bases at V and 14 bases at J, with 14 bases between the two ends. Sample: PBMCs, taken 15 days after the yellow fever booster vaccination. The rearrangement links TRBV28 to TRBJ1-6; no clear D gene. This clonotype was sampled from a man aged 18 to 29 who received the YFV17D yellow fever vaccine. The CDR3: CASSPPRGALHF. CDR3 DNA: TGTGCCAGCAGCCCCCCCCGGGGAGCCCTCCACTTT.